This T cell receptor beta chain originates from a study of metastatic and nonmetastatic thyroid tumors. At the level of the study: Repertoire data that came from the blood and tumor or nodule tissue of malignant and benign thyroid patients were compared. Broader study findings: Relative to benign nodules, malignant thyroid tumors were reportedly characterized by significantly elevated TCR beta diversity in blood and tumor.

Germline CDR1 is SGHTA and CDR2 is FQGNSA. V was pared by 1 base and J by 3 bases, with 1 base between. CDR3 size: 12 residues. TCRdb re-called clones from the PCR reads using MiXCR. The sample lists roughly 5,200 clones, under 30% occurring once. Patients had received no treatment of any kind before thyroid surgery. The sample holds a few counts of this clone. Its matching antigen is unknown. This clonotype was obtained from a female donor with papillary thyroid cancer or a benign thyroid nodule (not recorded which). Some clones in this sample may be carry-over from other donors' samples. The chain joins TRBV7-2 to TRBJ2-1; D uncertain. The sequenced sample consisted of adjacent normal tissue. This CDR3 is CASSLDYNEQFF. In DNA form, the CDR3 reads TGTGCCAGCAGCTTAGACTACAATGAGCAGTTCTTC.